The 26 T cell receptor beta chains listed next were all sequenced from one sample in a study of OX40 agonist ivuxolimab in advanced cancers. Repertoires were generated with immunoSEQ multiplex PCR, while TCRdb's copy carries only in-frame clones and drops some. In the table there are tens of thousands of clones, more than 70% of which are singletons. The starting material was CD4+ or CD8+ T cells sorted from blood, obtained in a trial of the OX40 agonist ivuxolimab. The receptors stem from an adult with an advanced solid tumor such as melanoma, head and neck, liver or kidney cancer.

V and J are TRBV6-5 and TRBJ1-6; D not certain. The CDR3 extends over 15 amino acids. V lost 4 bases and J 4 bases, leaving 11 bases between the germline ends. The germline V gene has CDR1 MNHEY and CDR2 SVGAGI. CDR3 amino acids: CASSFFLGYNSPLHF. The CDR3, as DNA: TGTGCCAGCAGTTTCTTCCTGGGGTATAATTCACCCCTCCACTTT.

The chain joins TRBV28 to TRBJ1-2, with 11 bases fitting TRBD1. CDR3 length: 15 residues. CDR1 and CDR2 (germline): MDHEN, SYDVKM. The V segment lost 6 bases and the J segment 8 bases; nucleotides outside the gene matches: 11. The CDR3 is CASRAGTGGTTGYTF. The CDR3 nucleotides are TGTGCCAGCAGGGCCGGGACAGGGGGGACAACGGGCTACACCTTC.

V and J are TRBV13 and TRBJ1-2, with unresolved D. V lost 3 bases and J 4 bases, leaving 12 bases between the germline ends. CDR3 length: 14 residues. CDR1 and CDR2 from the germline V gene are PRHDT and FYEKMQ (reference sequence). The CDR3 DNA sequence: TGTGCCAGCAGCTTTTCAGACTTGGTCTATGGCTACACCTTC. Its protein product is CASSFSDLVYGYTF.

V gene TRBV14 combines with J gene TRBJ1-1, with D unresolved. This CDR3 is built from 15 residues. Germline V lookup: CDR1 SGHDN, CDR2 FVKESK. Trimming took 5 bases from V and 2 from J, leaving 15 bases between them. CDR3 nucleotide sequence: TGTGCCAGCAGCATTGCTGGGATTGGAAACACTGAAGCTTTCTTT. Encoded protein: CASSIAGIGNTEAFF.

The rearrangement joins TRBV19 to TRBJ1-6; tentatively, D is TRBD1 (6 bases). Germline loops: CDR1 LNHDA, CDR2 SQIVND (reference sequence). The CDR3 has 12 amino acids. The V end lost 6 bases, the J end lost 7 bases, and 7 bases lay between the germline ends. The CDR3 DNA sequence: TGTGCCAGTAGCCAGGGGAATTCACCCCTCCACTTT. The encoded protein is CASSQGNSPLHF.

J is TRBJ1-1 and V is TRBV19; the match to TRBD1 covers 8 bases. This CDR3 contains 13 residues. The germline V gene encodes CDR1 LNHDA and CDR2 SQIVND (reference sequence). The junction had 6 bases not matched to a gene; V was cut back by 4 bases and J by 8 bases. The CDR3 is CASSRTGLREAFF. The DNA of the CDR3 is TGTGCCAGTAGTAGGACAGGGCTCAGGGAAGCTTTCTTT.

The chain couples TRBV19 to TRBJ1-2; 10 bases align to TRBD1. V lost 7 bases, J lost 7 bases, and 9 bases stayed unmatched. The CDR3 covers 14 residues. Germline CDR1 reads LNHDA; CDR2 reads SQIVND (reference sequence). In DNA form, the CDR3 reads TGTGCCAGTAACCCAGACAGGGGGCGCGGTGGCTACACCTTC. This sequence encodes CASNPDRGRGGYTF.

The V gene is TRBV7-2, the J gene TRBJ1-4; the D is unclear. V was clipped by 5 bases and J by 8 bases, with 15 bases between them. Germline lookup yields CDR1 SGHTA and CDR2 FQGNSA. The length of the CDR3 is 14 residues. CDR3 nucleotide sequence: TGTGCCAGCAGCCCAACCGGGCGACTAGAAAAACTGTTTTTT. Its translation: CASSPTGRLEKLFF.

The V gene is TRBV4-1, the J gene TRBJ2-5; 12 positions match TRBD2. This CDR3 comprises 19 residues. V lost 0 bases, J lost 2 bases, and 10 bases stayed unmatched. The germline V gene encodes CDR1 MGHRA and CDR2 YSYEKL. The CDR3 protein is CASSQEGLAGGPGQETQYF. The CDR3 DNA follows: TGCGCCAGCAGCCAAGAAGGCCTAGCGGGGGGGCCCGGGCAAGAGACCCAGTACTTC.

The genes are TRBV5-1 and TRBJ1-1; D not resolved. The length of the CDR3 is 13 residues. CDR1 SGHRS and CDR2 YFSETQ come from the germline V gene. The V end was cut by 2 bases, the J end by 1 base, with 6 bases between. The CDR3 is CASSFSQNTEAFF. The DNA for the CDR3 is TGCGCCAGCAGCTTCTCCCAGAACACTGAAGCTTTCTTT.

The rearrangement links TRBV19 to TRBJ1-1; D is uncertain. The CDR3 consists of 12 residues. Germline CDR1 and CDR2: LNHDA and SQIVND (reference sequence). Trimming left V 4 bases short and J 5 bases short, with 8 bases between. The CDR3 DNA sequence: TGTGCCAGTAGTAATTACGGGACTGAAGCTTTCTTT. This codes for CASSNYGTEAFF.

This clone has more than one count but fewer than ten. The chain combines TRBV6-1 with TRBJ2-2; possibly TRBD1 or TRBD2 for D (5 bases each). The CDR3 is 15 residues long. Trimming removed 5 bases from V and 0 bases from J, with 10 bases in between. The germline V gene encodes CDR1 MNHNS and CDR2 SASEGT. CDR3 DNA: TGTGCCAGCAGTTCCGGGACGGCGAACACCGGGGAGCTGTTTTTT. Protein: CASSSGTANTGELFF.

The chain couples TRBV7-3 to TRBJ1-3; 9 bases fit TRBD1. With 4 bases clipped from V and 3 bases from J, the junction kept 1 base outside the gene matches. CDR1 SGHTA and CDR2 FQGTGA come from the germline V gene. The CDR3 extends over 14 amino acids. The CDR3 spells CASSWTGVGNTIYF. The DNA of the CDR3 is TGTGCCAGCAGCTGGACAGGGGTTGGAAACACCATATATTTT.

The chain combines TRBV30 with TRBJ1-4; D unclear. Trimming cost V 3 bases and J 10 bases, with 21 bases left between them. The CDR3 totals 15 residues. Germline lookup yields CDR1 GTSNPN and CDR2 SVGIG (reference sequence). The CDR3 reads CAWSFQTSLRGKLFF. The CDR3 DNA reads TGTGCCTGGAGCTTCCAGACAAGTCTCCGCGGAAAACTGTTTTTT.

This clone was recorded once. This sequence joins TRBV10-1 and TRBJ1-4; TRBD1 might be the D (6 bases). CDR3 length equals 14 residues. Germline CDR1 and CDR2: WNHNN and SYGVQD (reference sequence). Trimming shortened V by 4 bases and J by 7 bases, and 13 bases separated the two germline ends. CDR3: CASSGRRGSEKLFF. The CDR3 region has the DNA TGCGCCAGCAGTGGAAGAAGGGGGAGTGAAAAACTGTTTTTT.

This chain joins TRBV7-2 and TRBJ1-1, with D uncertain. The CDR3 sequence is 14 residues long. V was trimmed by 2 bases and J by 5 bases, leaving 12 bases between them. Per germline, CDR1 SGHTA and CDR2 FQGNSA. In DNA form, the CDR3 reads TGTGCCAGCAGCTTACAACTGGGTGGGACTGAAGCTTTCTTT. Translated, it gives CASSLQLGGTEAFF.

The J gene is TRBJ2-2, the V gene TRBV19; a weak D match, TRBD1 (6 bases). This CDR3 is built from 17 residues. CDR1 LNHDA and CDR2 SQIVND come from the germline V gene (reference sequence). V lost 3 bases, J lost 2 bases, and 16 bases lay in between. CDR3 sequence (DNA): TGTGCCAGTAGTATCGGGCCAGGGGCAGGTAACACCGGGGAGCTGTTTTTT. Translating gives CASSIGPGAGNTGELFF. Full variable domain (missing parts from reference TRBV19 and TRBJ2-2): DGGITQSPKYLFRKEGQNVTLSCEQNLNHDAMYWYRQDPGQGLRLIYYSQIVNDFQKGDIAEGYSVSREKKESFPLTVTSAQKNPTAFYLCASSIGPGAGNTGELFFGEGSRLTVL.

The chain joins TRBV28 to TRBJ2-1; 12 bases fit TRBD1. CDR1 is MDHEN, CDR2 SYDVKM, per germline. The V and J ends lost 5 bases and 0 bases, in that order; junction bases with no gene match: 20. CDR3 length: 22 residues. The CDR3 DNA sequence: TGTGCCAGCAGTCCCCTATGGCGTCCGGGACAGGGGGCAACCAGCTCCTACAATGAGCAGTTCTTC. Amino acids: CASSPLWRPGQGATSSYNEQFF.

The J gene is TRBJ2-3, the V gene TRBV19, with a weak D call TRBD1 (5 bases). Germline V lookup: CDR1 LNHDA, CDR2 SQIVND (reference sequence). This CDR3 region has 16 residues. V gave up 3 bases and J gave up 5 bases, with 18 bases separating them. Here the CDR3 reads CASSITGQGSIDTQYF. The CDR3 nucleotides are TGTGCCAGTAGTATTACTGGGCAGGGTAGTATAGATACGCAGTATTTT.

This chain links TRBV13 with TRBJ1-3; maybe TRBD1 (5 bases). The CDR3 has 14 amino acids. CDR1 is PRHDT and CDR2 is FYEKMQ in the germline V gene (reference sequence). Trimming shortened V by 3 bases and J by 1 base, and 7 bases separated the two germline ends. DNA of the CDR3: TGTGCCAGCAGCTTCCAGGGTTCTGGAAACACCATATATTTT. Translating gives CASSFQGSGNTIYF.

In DNA, the CDR3 is TGTGCCAGCAGCCTGGGTCAGGGGGCCCCTGGAAACACCATATATTTT. It specifies CASSLGQGAPGNTIYF. J is TRBJ1-3 and V is TRBV7-6, with TRBD1 identical over 8 bases. Germline lookup yields CDR1 SGHVS and CDR2 FNYEAQ. The CDR3 length is 16 residues. The ends lost 5 bases at V and 2 bases at J; junction bases unmatched: 8.

The J gene is TRBJ1-1, the V gene TRBV25-1; the D is unclear. The V end lost 1 base, the J end lost 3 bases, and 9 bases lay between the germline ends. The CDR3 loop spans 14 amino acids. Germline V gene data show CDR1 as MGHDK and CDR2 as SYGVNS. CDR3 sequence (DNA): TGTGCCAGCAGTGAATCTGTTATGGACACTGAAGCTTTCTTT. As protein: CASSESVMDTEAFF.

The DNA of the CDR3 is TGTGCCAGCAGTTTTTTCGGGGAAAACTACGAGCAGTACTTC. Translated, it gives CASSFFGENYEQYF. J is TRBJ2-7 and V is TRBV28; D possibly corresponds to TRBD2 (5 bases). Per germline, CDR1 MDHEN and CDR2 SYDVKM. V was trimmed by 3 bases and J by 3 bases, leaving 12 bases between them. This CDR3 spans 14 amino acids.

This clone occurred a few times. The chain links TRBV14 to TRBJ1-6; D remains ambiguous. This CDR3 is built from 13 residues. Germline V CDR1 and CDR2: SGHDN, FVKESK. V lost 3 bases to trimming and J lost 10 bases, with 10 bases between them. CDR3 DNA sequence: TGTGCCAGCAGCCAGGTGGACGACTCACCCCTCCACTTT. Its protein product is CASSQVDDSPLHF.

The chain links TRBV5-4 to TRBJ1-4; no reliable D call. Germline loops: CDR1 SGHNT, CDR2 YYREEE (reference sequence). CDR3 size: 11 residues. Between the trimmed V and J ends, which lost 2 bases and 10 bases, there was a span of 6 bases. CDR3 sequence reads: CASSFLGKLFF. In DNA form, the CDR3 reads TGTGCCAGCAGCTTTCTAGGAAAACTGTTTTTT.

V gene TRBV2 combines with J gene TRBJ1-2; D unclear. The CDR3 spans 14 residues. Trimming removed 5 bases from V and 4 bases from J, with 14 bases in between. CDR1 SNHLY and CDR2 FYNNEI come from the germline V gene. The CDR3 loop reads CASSPSQYSYGYTF. CDR3 bases: TGTGCCAGCAGTCCTTCTCAATACTCCTATGGCTACACCTTC. Supplemented by reference TRBV2 and TRBJ1-2, the full variable domain reads EPEVTQTPSHQVTQMGQEVILRCVPISNHLYFYWYRQILGQKVEFLVSFYNNEISEKSEIFDDQFSVERPDGSNFTLKIRSTKLEDSAMYFCASSPSQYSYGYTFGSGTRLTVV.